This T cell receptor beta chain came from a study of blood T cell repertoires in COVID-19. About the research overall: Sites in the United States, Italy and Spain provided acute and convalescent COVID-19 samples. PBMCs, B-cell-depleted T cells, or T cells were the source of the cDNA or gDNA that made up the material.

Original methodology: Estimates of nucleated cell counts were drawn from the amplification of reference gene primers. Here immunoSEQ multiplex PCR was the method, and the copy in TCRdb shows in-frame clones only, minus some. Clone size and the V and J calls come from that table; the DNA yielded D and trimming. This table holds about 55,000 clones, around 90% found once. The CDR3 contains 16 residues. Losses at the gene ends were 5 bases for V and 1 base for J; bases not matched to a gene: 10. Germline lookup yields CDR1 LGHDT and CDR2 YNNKEL (reference sequence). The sequenced sample was peripheral blood. This clonotype was obtained from an older man with acute or convalescent COVID-19. This chain joins TRBV3-1 (or the pseudogene TRBV3-2) and TRBJ1-2, with TRBD1 matching over 7 bases. CDR3 sequence: CASSDLGQADNYGYTF. CDR3 bases: TGTGCCAGCAGCGATCTTGGACAGGCCGATAACTATGGCTACACCTTC.